The 7 T cell receptor beta chains below come from one sample, sequenced in a study of control samples from healthy donors and cancer patients. The data were produced by immunoSEQ multiplex PCR, yet TCRdb's version contains in-frame clones alone and is incomplete. The profile shows 69,000 or so clones, about 94% of them singletons. The sample was blood. The receptors derive from a young woman in good health.

This sequence joins TRBV9 and TRBJ2-5; D not certain. The V gene lost 0 bases and the J gene lost 1 base, with 10 bases spanning the gap. This CDR3 comprises 15 residues. CDR1 is SGDLS, CDR2 YYNGEE, per germline. Here the CDR3 reads CASSVGTLFQETQYF. CDR3 bases: TGTGCCAGCAGCGTAGGGACCCTGTTCCAAGAGACCCAGTACTTC.

The rearrangement uses TRBV6-2 or TRBV6-3 and TRBJ1-2; 7 bases are a match to TRBD1. V was clipped by 6 bases and J by 2 bases; unmatched bases: 15. Germline values: CDR1 MNHEY, CDR2 SVGEGT. The CDR3 is 17 amino acids. CDR3 amino acids: CASSPYSQGGRNYGYTF. CDR3 DNA sequence: TGTGCCAGCAGCCCTTACTCGCAGGGGGGTAGAAACTATGGCTACACCTTC.

The chain has TRBV3-1 (or the pseudogene TRBV3-2) and TRBJ1-2; weak D call: TRBD1 (6 bases). CDR3 size: 14 residues. V lost 1 base, J lost 8 bases, and 14 bases lay in between. Germline CDR1 and CDR2: LGHDT and YNNKEL (reference sequence). The CDR3 coding sequence is TGTGCCAGCAGCCAAGTATTCCAGGGGAGCGGCTACACCTTC. As protein: CASSQVFQGSGYTF.

The chain combines TRBV2 with TRBJ1-4; no firm D call. Germline values: CDR1 SNHLY, CDR2 FYNNEI. V lost 7 bases to trimming and J lost 5 bases, with 5 bases between them. This CDR3 contains 11 residues. The CDR3 sequence is CASILNEKLFF. DNA for the CDR3: TGTGCCAGCATTCTGAATGAAAAACTGTTTTTT.

V and J are TRBV30 and TRBJ2-1; 9 nucleotides match TRBD2. V trimming: 7 bases; J trimming: 7 bases; junction bases outside the gene matches: 11. This CDR3 has 14 amino acids. Germline CDR1 GTSNPN, CDR2 SVGIG (reference sequence). The CDR3 DNA reads TGTGCCTCCTTGGGTCTAGCGGGGACAAATGAGCAGTTCTTC. Translating it yields CASLGLAGTNEQFF. Drawing the rest from reference TRBV30 and TRBJ2-1, the complete variable domain is SQTIHQWPATLVQPVGSPLSLECTVEGTSNPNLYWYRQAAGRGLQLLFYSVGIGQISSEVPQNLSASRPQDRQFILSSKKLLLSDSGFYLCASLGLAGTNEQFFGPGTRLTVL.

The rearrangement links TRBV9 to TRBJ2-7; 10 bases agree with TRBD2. V lost 4 bases to trimming and J lost 7 bases; unmatched junction nucleotides: 14. CDR1 is SGDLS and CDR2 is YYNGEE in the germline V gene. CDR3 size: 16 residues. The CDR3: CASSPAGLAGVWEQYF. CDR3 DNA sequence: TGTGCCAGCAGCCCCGCGGGGCTAGCGGGGGTGTGGGAGCAGTACTTC.

Remarks on this clone: The identical CDR3 is also encoded by other nucleotide sequences in the sample. The chain links TRBV4-1 to TRBJ2-6, with D perhaps TRBD1 or TRBD2 (5 bases each). V dropped 1 base and J dropped 1 base, with 5 bases sitting between them. Germline V gives CDR1 MGHRA, CDR2 YSYEKL. The CDR3 totals 15 residues. The CDR3 bases are TGCGCCAGCAGCCAAGGGGGGTCTGGGGCCAACGTCCTGACTTTC. It is translated as CASSQGGSGANVLTF.